The TCR beta chain described here comes from a study of OX40 agonist ivuxolimab in advanced cancers. About the full investigation: Ivuxolimab was a fully human IgG2 agonistic monoclonal antibody targeting the costimulatory receptor OX40 (CD134). Intravenous ivuxolimab was administered to patients every 2 weeks at six dose levels: 0.01, 0.1, 0.3, 1.5, 3 and 10 mg/kg. Of the approximately 54 patients in dose escalation, about 20 had hepatocellular carcinoma, around 15 had melanoma, 9 had renal cell carcinoma and 9 had head and neck cancer. In the dose-escalation cohort, roughly 80% of patients were male, and the mean age was approximately 60 years, with a range of roughly 20 to 79. Patients were allowed to have had prior anti-PD-1, anti-PD-L1 or anti-CTLA-4 therapy, and around 40% of the dose-escalation patients had previously received checkpoint inhibitors. Three dose-escalation patients achieved partial responses, one with hepatocellular carcinoma and two with cutaneous melanoma. Peripheral TCRbeta sequencing aimed to test whether ivuxolimab altered TCR sequence diversity and caused clonal T-cell expansion. The monotherapy dose-escalation portion (N of about 52 patients) of the phase I ivuxolimab trial is reported in the paper. The research as a whole found: Low levels of normalized T-cell clonal expansion were also seen in some patients who did not respond. At doses of 0.1 to 3.0 mg/kg, clonal expansion of both CD4+ and CD8+ T cells in blood was seen between baseline and week 6. After ivuxolimab, more expanded clones were found on average in CD8+ T cells than in CD4+ T cells. In the 0.1-3.0 mg/kg groups, partial responders were among the patients with the lowest normalized peripheral clonal expansion, particularly in CD8+ T cells. The antigen specificity of the peripheral T cells that underwent clonal expansion was not determined.

Patients with autoimmune disease history or receiving systemic immunosuppression were excluded from the trial. In every dose cohort, peripheral blood was drawn for TCR sequencing at baseline, cycle 4 day 1, and cycle 7 day 1. Samples were obtained from an open-label, multicenter, first-in-human phase I dose-escalation trial of ivuxolimab. Adults with locally advanced or metastatic head and neck squamous cell, hepatocellular, melanoma or renal cell carcinoma were enrolled in the trial. Before TCR sequencing, CD4+ and CD8+ T cells were separately sorted from peripheral blood. For sequencing of the TCRbeta CDR3 region, genomic DNA was extracted from the sorted cells. TCRbeta CDR3 regions were sequenced using the immunoSEQ Assay. TCRdb provides this immuneACCESS table in a form limited to in-frame rearrangements. Some clones are lacking; in checked studies, under half of them reflect an unresolved V gene, and why the rest are absent is not known. This sample comprises approximately 11,000 clones, roughly 70% of them detected only once. The ten most abundant clones make up around 35% of the sample.

The germline V gene yields MNHNS for CDR1 and SASEGT for CDR2. The CDR3 has 16 amino acids, counting the end cysteine and phenylalanine. The CDR3 DNA has 48 bases and is translated from base 1. Notes on this clone: Its antigen target is currently unknown. Mismatch with germline at one junction end may stem from a read error. The identical CDR3 is also encoded by other nucleotide sequences in the sample.

This TCR was sampled from an adult with an advanced solid tumor such as melanoma, head and neck, liver or kidney cancer. Recombination connected TRBV6-1 to TRBJ1-5; 8 junctional bases match TRBD1. This material consisted of CD4+ or CD8+ T cells sorted from blood, taken in a trial of the OX40 agonist ivuxolimab. CDR3 reads: CASSEASTGVGQPQHF. The nucleotide sequence reads as follows: TGCGCCAGCAGTGAAGCTTCGACAGGGGTTGGTCAGCCCCAGCATTTT.